This T cell receptor (beta chain) was captured by sequencing in a study of vaccination effects on CD4 cells after COVID-19. Germline V gives CDR1 LGHDT, CDR2 YNNKEL (reference sequence). CDR3 length equals 13 residues. The V gene lost 2 bases and the J gene lost 1 base, with 5 bases spanning the gap. ViraFEST assay sequencing came after antigen-specific CD4+ T cells were expanded with viral peptide pools. Investigators separated out CD4+ T cells once around 9 days of culture had passed. Either the mRNA-1273 or the BNT162b2 vaccine was given to participants as two doses. Assay used: immunoSEQ multiplex PCR; TCRdb lists only in-frame clones, some missing. Here the sample spans 20,000 to 25,000 clones, around 81% being singletons. This clone was detected only once. Its cognate antigen is unknown.

Specimen: CD4+ T cells from PBMCs cultured with SARS-CoV-2 spike peptides, collected after COVID-19 vaccination. The TCR sequence derives from a human donor who received a COVID-19 vaccine. Some clones in this sample may be carry-over from other donors' samples. The chain has TRBV3-1 (or the pseudogene TRBV3-2) and TRBJ1-1; D remains unclear. CDR3 bases: TGTGCCAGCAGCCAACAGAGGAACACTGAAGCTTTCTTT. This codes for CASSQQRNTEAFF.